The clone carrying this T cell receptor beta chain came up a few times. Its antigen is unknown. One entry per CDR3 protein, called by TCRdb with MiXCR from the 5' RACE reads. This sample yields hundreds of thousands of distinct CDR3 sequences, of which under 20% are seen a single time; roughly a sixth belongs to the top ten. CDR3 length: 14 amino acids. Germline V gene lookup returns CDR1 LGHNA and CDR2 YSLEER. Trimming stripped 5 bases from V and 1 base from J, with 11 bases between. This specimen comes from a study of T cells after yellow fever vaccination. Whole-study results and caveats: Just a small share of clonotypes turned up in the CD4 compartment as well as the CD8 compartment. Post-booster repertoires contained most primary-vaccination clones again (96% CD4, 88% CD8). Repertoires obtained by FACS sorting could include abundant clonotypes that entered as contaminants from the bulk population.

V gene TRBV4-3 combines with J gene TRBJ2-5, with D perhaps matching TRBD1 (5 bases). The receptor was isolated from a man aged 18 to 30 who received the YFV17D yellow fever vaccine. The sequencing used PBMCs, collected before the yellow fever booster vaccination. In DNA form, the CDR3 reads TGCGCCAGCAGCTCCCTTCAGGGCCAAGAGACCCAGTACTTC. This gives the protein CASSSLQGQETQYF.